A single sample gave rise to the 2 T cell receptor beta chains below, sequenced in a study of cytomegalovirus exposure and HLA in healthy donors. The PCR made use of 60 Vbeta and 13 Jbeta primers. Measured with immunoSEQ multiplex PCR; TCRdb has only the in-frame clones, and not every one. The sample consists of fewer than 150,000 clones, less than 85% of them appearing once. Input material: PBMCs. Every receptor here comes from a man in his forties in good health and CMV-seropositive.

This clone was observed a single time. The chain couples TRBV2 to TRBJ2-7; 9 bases align to TRBD2. Germline V gene sequence: CDR1 SNHLY, CDR2 FYNNEI. The V and J ends lost 0 bases and 5 bases, in that order; junction bases with no gene match: 14. The CDR3 loop spans 18 amino acids. DNA of the CDR3: TGTGCCAGCAGTGAAGCGATACATAGGGCTAGCGGGAACCACGAGCAGTACTTC. The encoded protein is CASSEAIHRASGNHEQYF.

This chain connects TRBV5-1 to TRBJ2-5; 7 bases are shared with TRBD1. Germline-derived CDR1 and CDR2 are SGHRS and YFSETQ. This CDR3 contains 15 residues. The V gene end was trimmed by 3 bases and the J gene end by 1 base; junction bases not matched to a gene: 6. The CDR3 nucleotides are TGCGCCAGCAGCTCACTGACAGGGCCCCAAGAGACCCAGTACTTC. The encoded protein is CASSSLTGPQETQYF.